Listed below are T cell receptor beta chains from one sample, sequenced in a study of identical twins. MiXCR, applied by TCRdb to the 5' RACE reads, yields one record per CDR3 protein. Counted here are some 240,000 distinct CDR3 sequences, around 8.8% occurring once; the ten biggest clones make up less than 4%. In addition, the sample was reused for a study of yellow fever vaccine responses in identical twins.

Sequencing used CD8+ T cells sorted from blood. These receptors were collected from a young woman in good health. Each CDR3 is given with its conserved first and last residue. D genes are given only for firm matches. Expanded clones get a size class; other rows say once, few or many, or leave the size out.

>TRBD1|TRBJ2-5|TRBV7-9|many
CASSPWTGGETQYF
TGTGCCAGCAGCCCCTGGACAGGAGGAGAGACCCAGTACTTC
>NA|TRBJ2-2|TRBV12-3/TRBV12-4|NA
CASRPSGQMNTGELFF
TGTGCCAGCAGGCCCTCGGGACAAATGAACACCGGGGAGCTGTTTTTT
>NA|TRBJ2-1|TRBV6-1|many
CASSEDQGHYNEQFF
TGTGCCAGCAGTGAAGATCAGGGACACTACAATGAGCAGTTCTTC
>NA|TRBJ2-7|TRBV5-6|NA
CTSSFGRSHEQYF
TGTACCAGCAGCTTTGGAAGATCCCACGAGCAGTACTTC
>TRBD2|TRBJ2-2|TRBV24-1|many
CATSDFPGRADTGELFF
TGTGCCACCAGTGATTTCCCCGGGAGGGCCGACACCGGGGAGCTGTTTTTT
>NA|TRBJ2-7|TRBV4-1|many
CASSQGEPYEQYF
TGCGCCAGCAGCCAAGGGGAGCCCTACGAGCAGTACTTC
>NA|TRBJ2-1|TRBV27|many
CASSLIAYNEQFF
TGTGCCAGCAGTTTAATCGCCTACAATGAGCAGTTCTTC
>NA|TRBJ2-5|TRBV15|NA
CATSRERTSETQYF
TGTGCCACCAGCAGAGAACGGACGTCTGAGACCCAGTACTTC
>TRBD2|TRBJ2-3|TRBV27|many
CASSLMRSGRGADTQYF
TGTGCCAGCAGTTTGATGCGTAGCGGGAGAGGGGCAGATACGCAGTATTTT
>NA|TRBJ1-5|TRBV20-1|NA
CSATDSQPQHF
TGCAGTGCTACCGACAGTCAGCCCCAGCATTTT
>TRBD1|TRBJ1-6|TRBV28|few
CASSPLPGGSSYNSPLHF
TGTGCCAGCAGTCCCTTACCAGGGGGGAGCTCCTATAATTCACCCCTCCACTTT
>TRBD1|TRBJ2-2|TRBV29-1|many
CSVGTGENGELFF
TGCAGCGTGGGGACAGGGGAGAACGGGGAGCTGTTTTTT
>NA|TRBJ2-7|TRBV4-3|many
CASSQDWPGSSYEQYF
TGCGCCAGCAGCCAAGATTGGCCAGGCAGCTCCTACGAGCAGTACTTC
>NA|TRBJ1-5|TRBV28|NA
CASGVNQPQHF
TGTGCCAGCGGGGTCAATCAGCCCCAGCATTTT
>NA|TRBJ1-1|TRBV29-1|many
CSVDVFGKGEAVAEAFF
TGCAGCGTTGATGTATTTGGGAAGGGCGAGGCCGTCGCTGAAGCTTTCTTT
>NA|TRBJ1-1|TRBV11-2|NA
CASSLVLDTEAFF
TGTGCCAGCAGCTTAGTTCTGGACACTGAAGCTTTCTTT
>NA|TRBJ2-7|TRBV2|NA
CASGITTGLSYEQYF
TGTGCCAGCGGAATCACTACGGGGCTCTCCTACGAGCAGTACTTC